Following are 15 T cell receptor beta chains from one sample sequenced in a study of T cell clonotyping in hematopoietic cell transplantation. Sequencing used immunoSEQ multiplex PCR; TCRdb keeps in-frame clones, though not all of them. Among roughly 37,000 clones listed, about 87% were seen once. Input material: peripheral blood mononuclear cells. The receptor source for this set is a woman in her 40s in good health. Some clones in this sample may be carry-over from other donors' samples.

The CDR3 region has the DNA TGTGCCAGTGGTGGGTTTGCGACAGTGGGAGAGACCCAGTACTTC. It translates to CASGGFATVGETQYF. The rearrangement uses TRBV2 and TRBJ2-5, with TRBD1 as a possible D gene (5 bases). The CDR3 consists of 15 residues. The V end was cut by 9 bases, the J end by 4 bases, with 21 bases between. The germline V gene has CDR1 SNHLY and CDR2 FYNNEI.

V is TRBV7-2 and J is TRBJ2-7, with D uncertain. The CDR3 extends over 14 amino acids. The germline CDR1 and CDR2 sequences are SGHTA and FQGNSA. V was shortened by 7 bases and J by 4 bases, with 17 bases between the two germline ends. CDR3 bases: TGTGCCAGCACCCTGCCTACCCGAGGATACGAGCAGTACTTC. As protein: CASTLPTRGYEQYF.

The V and J genes are TRBV27 and TRBJ1-1, with D unresolved. Trimming left V 3 bases short and J 6 bases short, with 17 bases between. CDR1 and CDR2 (germline): MNHEY, SMNVEV (reference sequence). The CDR3 runs 15 residues. The CDR3 spells CASSFIAARWSEAFF. CDR3 in DNA: TGTGCCAGCAGTTTTATCGCCGCTCGCTGGTCTGAAGCTTTCTTT.

The chain uses TRBV6-6 and TRBJ1-2; 11 nucleotides line up with TRBD1. The CDR3 covers 14 residues. Germline V CDR1 and CDR2: MNHNY, SVGAGI (reference sequence). V lost 6 bases to trimming and J lost 4 bases; unmatched junction nucleotides: 4. CDR3 coding DNA: TGTGCCAGCAGGGTAGGGACAGGGGGCTATGGCTACACCTTC. This sequence encodes CASRVGTGGYGYTF.

This chain links TRBV30 with TRBJ1-1, with D tentatively TRBD1 (6 bases). Per the germline V gene, CDR1 is GTSNPN and CDR2 is SVGIG (reference sequence). V lost 5 bases and J 5 bases, leaving 18 bases between the germline ends. CDR3 length: 14 residues. CDR3: CAWEPTGFETEAFF. CDR3 bases: TGTGCCTGGGAACCTACAGGGTTTGAGACTGAAGCTTTCTTT. Full variable domain (rest looked up from reference TRBV30 and TRBJ1-1): SQTIHQWPATLVQPVGSPLSLECTVEGTSNPNLYWYRQAAGRGLQLLFYSVGIGQISSEVPQNLSASRPQDRQFILSSKKLLLSDSGFYLCAWEPTGFETEAFFGQGTRLTVV.

A few counts support this clone. This sequence joins TRBV18 and TRBJ2-7; either TRBD1 or TRBD2 may supply D (6 bases each). This CDR3 is built from 14 residues. Trimming took off 6 bases at V and 3 bases at J, with 15 bases between the two ends. Per the germline V gene, CDR1 is KGHSH and CDR2 is LQKENI. DNA of the CDR3: TGTGCCAGCTCGCTTGGGGGGCGTATCTACGAGCAGTACTTC. This gives the protein CASSLGGRIYEQYF.

The chain combines TRBV6-6 with TRBJ1-2; D ambiguous. The V end was cut by 6 bases, the J end by 7 bases, with 9 bases between. The CDR3 covers 11 residues. Germline values: CDR1 MNHNY, CDR2 SVGAGI (reference sequence). CDR3 nucleotides: TGTGCCAGCAGACAGTCCAGTGGCTACACCTTC. Protein product: CASRQSSGYTF.

This clone was seen a few times. The genes are TRBV29-1 and TRBJ1-2, with TRBD1 as a possible D gene (6 bases). This CDR3 contains 14 residues. The germline V and J ends were trimmed by 3 bases and 3 bases, with 14 bases remaining between them. Germline CDR1 SQVTM, CDR2 ANQGSEA. CDR3 protein: CSVDIGGQDYGYTF. The DNA for the CDR3 is TGCAGCGTTGATATCGGGGGGCAAGACTATGGCTACACCTTC.

CDR3 amino acids: CAWTPSTTEGDTQYF. CDR3 in DNA: TGTGCCTGGACCCCTAGCACGACCGAAGGGGATACGCAGTATTTT. The chain joins TRBV30 to TRBJ2-3, with D tentatively TRBD2 (5 bases). Trimming took off 4 bases at V and 6 bases at J, with 20 bases between the two ends. Germline-derived CDR1 and CDR2 are GTSNPN and SVGIG (reference sequence). This CDR3 has 15 amino acids.

The chain uses TRBV20-1 and TRBJ2-1, with D uncertain. The CDR3 contains 10 residues. Trimming left V 3 bases short and J 9 bases short, with 6 bases between. Per the germline V gene, CDR1 is DFQATT and CDR2 is SNEGSKA (reference sequence). As DNA, the CDR3 is TGCAGTGCTAGGGGTAGTGAGCAGTTCTTC. Protein product: CSARGSEQFF.

V is TRBV19 and J is TRBJ1-2; TRBD1 might be the D (6 bases). This CDR3 spans 16 amino acids. V lost 2 bases and J lost 3, with 16 bases in between. Germline loops: CDR1 LNHDA, CDR2 SQIVND (reference sequence). The CDR3 DNA is TGTGCCAGTAGTATACAGGTACGGGGGCGAGACTATGGCTACACCTTC. It translates to CASSIQVRGRDYGYTF.

This sequence joins TRBV10-3 and TRBJ2-6, with TRBD2 identical over 10 bases. J lost 0 bases, V lost 10 bases, and 6 bases had no gene match. The CDR3 length is 16 residues. Germline V gene lookup returns CDR1 ENHRY and CDR2 SYGVKD. This chain's CDR3 is CASRLAGPSGANVLTF. CDR3 DNA: TGTGCCAGCCGACTAGCGGGCCCCTCTGGGGCCAACGTCCTGACTTTC.

The V call is TRBV9, the J call TRBJ2-3; the D is unclear. The CDR3 totals 13 residues. Trimming stripped 0 bases from V and 2 bases from J, with 4 bases between. Germline assignment: CDR1 SGDLS and CDR2 YYNGEE. The CDR3 nucleotides read TGTGCCAGCAGCGTAGTCACCACAGATACGCAGTATTTT. It translates to CASSVVTTDTQYF.

A note on this clone: One end of the junction fails to match germline, which may point to a read error. The chain is built from TRBV19 and TRBJ1-5, with 7 bases identical to TRBD1. The CDR3 covers 15 residues. Germline V CDR1 and CDR2: LNHDA, SQIVND (reference sequence). CDR3 sequence reads: CASSTDREINQPQHF. In DNA form, the CDR3 reads TGTGCCAGCAGTACCGACAGGGAAATCAATCAGCCCCAGCATTTT.

In this sample, this clone turned up once. The chain has TRBV7-9 and TRBJ2-7; D not resolved. CDR1 is SEHNR and CDR2 is FQNEAQ in the germline V gene (reference sequence). The CDR3 is 16 amino acids. Trimming stripped 4 bases from V and 0 bases from J, with 16 bases between. The CDR3 region is CASSSTSASSSYEQYF. The CDR3 DNA sequence: TGTGCCAGCAGCTCGACTTCGGCTTCTAGCTCCTACGAGCAGTACTTC.